These 6 T cell receptor beta chains were all obtained from the same sample, sequenced in a study of shared clonotypes between healthy human individuals. The protocol was immunoSEQ multiplex PCR, while the TCRdb copy is restricted to in-frame clones and leaves out a portion. The repertoire holds more than 850,000 clones, roughly 74% seen once, with about 0.52% in the top ten. What was sequenced was memory CD4+ T cells from PBMCs. The subset: CD45RA-negative fraction. The source of these receptors is a man younger than 35 in good health. Some clones in this sample may be carry-over from other donors' samples.

The chain combines TRBV5-6 with TRBJ1-1, with no clear D. V lost 2 bases, J lost 0 bases, and 14 bases lay in between. Germline V lookup: CDR1 SGHDT, CDR2 YYEEEE. The CDR3 consists of 16 residues. Written as DNA, the CDR3 is TGTGCCAGCAGCTTAGCGCCAACAAAACTGAACACTGAAGCTTTCTTT. Its translation: CASSLAPTKLNTEAFF.

The chain is built from TRBV10-3 and TRBJ2-3; 12 bases map to TRBD2. Germline V gene data show CDR1 as ENHRY and CDR2 as SYGVKD. The J segment lost 0 bases and the V segment lost 1 base, leaving 2 bases of the junction unmatched. The length of the CDR3 is 17 residues. Here the CDR3 DNA reads TGTGCCATCAGTGAGTTGGGACTAGCGGGTAGCACAGATACGCAGTATTTT. Translation: CAISELGLAGSTDTQYF.

V and J are TRBV11-2 and TRBJ1-2; 8 bases fit TRBD1. This CDR3 is built from 13 residues. Looked up from germline, CDR1 is SGHAT and CDR2 is FQNNGV. The V and J ends lost 1 base and 10 bases, in that order; junction bases with no gene match: 5. CDR3 residues: CASSLVLGQDYTF. The CDR3, as DNA: TGTGCCAGCAGCTTAGTTTTGGGACAGGACTACACCTTC.

This clone came up a few times. This chain links TRBV5-5 with TRBJ1-2, with D unresolved. This CDR3 is 15 amino acids long. Germline CDR1 reads SGHKS; CDR2 reads YYEKEE (reference sequence). The V end was cut by 4 bases, the J end by 5 bases, with 18 bases between. The CDR3: CASSPRTESPYGYTF. CDR3 nucleotide sequence: TGTGCCAGCAGCCCTCGGACCGAGTCCCCATATGGCTACACCTTC.

The chain carries TRBV6-1 and TRBJ2-1, with TRBD1 as a possible D gene (7 bases). Germline assignment: CDR1 MNHNS and CDR2 SASEGT. The CDR3 totals 14 residues. Trimming stripped 3 bases from V and 9 bases from J, with 15 bases between. The CDR3 DNA sequence: TGTGCCAGCAGTGAGCGTTCAGGGGGGACTGAGCAGTTCTTC. This codes for CASSERSGGTEQFF.

The rearrangement uses TRBV28 and TRBJ1-5; TRBD1 is a possible D gene (6 bases). V lost 7 bases, J lost 1 base, and 17 bases lay in between. Germline loops: CDR1 MDHEN, CDR2 SYDVKM. The CDR3 is 16 amino acids. This chain's CDR3 is CASMTTGTESNQPQHF. The DNA of the CDR3 is TGTGCCAGCATGACTACAGGGACTGAGAGCAATCAGCCCCAGCATTTT.